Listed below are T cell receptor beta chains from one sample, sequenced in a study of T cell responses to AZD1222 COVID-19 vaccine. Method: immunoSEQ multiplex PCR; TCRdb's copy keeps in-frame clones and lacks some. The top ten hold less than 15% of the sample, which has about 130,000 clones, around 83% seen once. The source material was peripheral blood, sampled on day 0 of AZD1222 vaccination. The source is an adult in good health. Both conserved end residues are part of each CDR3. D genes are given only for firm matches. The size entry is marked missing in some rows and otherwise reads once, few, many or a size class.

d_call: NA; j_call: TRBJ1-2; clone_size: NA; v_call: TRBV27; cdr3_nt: TGTGCCAGCAGTGGGATCGGAGGACAGCCGGCTGGGTACACCTTC; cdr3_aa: CASSGIGGQPAGYTF
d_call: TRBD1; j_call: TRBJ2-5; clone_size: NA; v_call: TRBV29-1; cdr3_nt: TGCAGCGTTGAAGATCTTCTGACAGGGGGTAGGGAGACCCAGTACTTC; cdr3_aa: CSVEDLLTGGRETQYF
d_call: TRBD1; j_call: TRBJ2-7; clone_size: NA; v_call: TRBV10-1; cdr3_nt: TGCGCCAGCAGTGAGCCGGGACAGGGGACCTACGAGCAGTACTTC; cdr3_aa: CASSEPGQGTYEQYF
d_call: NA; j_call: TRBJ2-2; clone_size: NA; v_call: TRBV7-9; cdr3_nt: TGTGCCAGCAGCTCGGGACACATGAACACCGGGGAGCTGTTTTTT; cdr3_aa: CASSSGHMNTGELFF
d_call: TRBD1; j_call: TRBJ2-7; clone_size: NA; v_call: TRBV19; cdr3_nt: TGTGCCAGTAGTATAGACGGACAGGGGGTGTACGAGCAGTACTTC; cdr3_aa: CASSIDGQGVYEQYF
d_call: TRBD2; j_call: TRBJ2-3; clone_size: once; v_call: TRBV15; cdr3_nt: TGTGCCACCAGCGTCAGACTAGCGGCTAGCACAGATACGCAGTATTTT; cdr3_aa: CATSVRLAASTDTQYF
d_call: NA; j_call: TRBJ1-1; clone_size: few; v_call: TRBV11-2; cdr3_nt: TGTGCCAGCAGCACTAGCGGCTACACTGAAGCTTTCTTT; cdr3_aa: CASSTSGYTEAFF
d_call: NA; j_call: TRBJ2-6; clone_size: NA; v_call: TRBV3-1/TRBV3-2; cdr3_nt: TGTGCCAGCAGCCTCTCAACTGGGGCCAACGTCCTGACTTTC; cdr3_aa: CASSLSTGANVLTF
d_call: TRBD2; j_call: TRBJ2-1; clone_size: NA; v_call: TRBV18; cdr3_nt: TGTGCCAGCTCACCATACAGGGGACTAGCGTACAATGAGCAGTTCTTC; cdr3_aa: CASSPYRGLAYNEQFF
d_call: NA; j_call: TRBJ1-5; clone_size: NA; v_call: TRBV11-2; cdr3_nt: TGTGCCAGCAGCCACGACGGGAGCAATCAGCCCCAGCATTTT; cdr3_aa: CASSHDGSNQPQHF
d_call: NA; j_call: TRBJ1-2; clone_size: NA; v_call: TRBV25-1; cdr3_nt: TGTGCCAGCAGTGCCTACACTAGTTATGGCTACACCTTC; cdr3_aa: CASSAYTSYGYTF
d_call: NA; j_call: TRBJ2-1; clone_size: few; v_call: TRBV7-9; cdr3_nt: TGTGCCAGCAACAGAGGGGCTCCAAACAATGAGCAGTTCTTC; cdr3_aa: CASNRGAPNNEQFF
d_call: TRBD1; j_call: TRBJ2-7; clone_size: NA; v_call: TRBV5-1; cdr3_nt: TGCGCCAGCAGCATCCAACAGGGGCCTTCCTACGAGCAGTACTTC; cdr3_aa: CASSIQQGPSYEQYF
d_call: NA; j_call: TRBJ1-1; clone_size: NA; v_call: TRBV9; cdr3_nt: TGTGCCAGCAGCCTAGAGACGAACACTGAAGCTTTCTTT; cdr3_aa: CASSLETNTEAFF
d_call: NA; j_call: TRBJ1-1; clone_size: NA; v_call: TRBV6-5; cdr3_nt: TGTGCCAGCAGTTACTCTTTCGCTATGAACACTGAAGCTTTCTTT; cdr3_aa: CASSYSFAMNTEAFF
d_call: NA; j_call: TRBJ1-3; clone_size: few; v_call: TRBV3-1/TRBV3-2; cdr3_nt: TGTGCCAGCAGCCCACGGACAGCTGGAAACACCATATATTTT; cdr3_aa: CASSPRTAGNTIYF
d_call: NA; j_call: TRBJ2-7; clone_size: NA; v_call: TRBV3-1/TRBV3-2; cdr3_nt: TGTGCCAGCAGCCTCCAGGGTTTGGACGAGCAGTACTTC; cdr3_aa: CASSLQGLDEQYF
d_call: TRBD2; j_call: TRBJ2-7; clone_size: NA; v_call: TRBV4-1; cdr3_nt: TGCGCCAGCAGCCACGCTAGCGGGGGGGCCTCCTACGAGCAGTACTTC; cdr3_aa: CASSHASGGASYEQYF
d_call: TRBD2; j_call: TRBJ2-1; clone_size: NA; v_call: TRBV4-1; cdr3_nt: TGCGCCAGCAGCCAAGTCAGGGGACTAGCGACTTACAATGAGCAGTTCTTC; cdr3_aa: CASSQVRGLATYNEQFF
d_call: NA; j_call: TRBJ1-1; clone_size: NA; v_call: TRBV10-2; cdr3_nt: TGCGCCAGCAGTGACTCAGGATGGACTGAAGCTTTCTTT; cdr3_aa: CASSDSGWTEAFF
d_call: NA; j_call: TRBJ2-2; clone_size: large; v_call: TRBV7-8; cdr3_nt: TGTGCCAGCAGCTTAAGGGCAGGGGCGAACACCGGGGAGCTGTTTTTT; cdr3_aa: CASSLRAGANTGELFF
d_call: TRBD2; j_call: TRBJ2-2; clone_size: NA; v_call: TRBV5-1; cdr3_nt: TGCGCCAGCAGCTTTGGCGGGAGTCGGACCGGGGAGCTGTTTTTT; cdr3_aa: CASSFGGSRTGELFF
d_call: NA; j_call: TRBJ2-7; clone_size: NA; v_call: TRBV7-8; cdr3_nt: TGTGCCAGCAGCTTAGAGGTGGGAGAAAACTACGAGCAGTACTTC; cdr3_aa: CASSLEVGENYEQYF
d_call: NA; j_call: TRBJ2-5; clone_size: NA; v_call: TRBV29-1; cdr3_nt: TGCAGCGTTGAAGGGGAGATGGGCAGGGTATCTGGGACCCAGTACTTC; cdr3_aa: CSVEGEMGRVSGTQYF
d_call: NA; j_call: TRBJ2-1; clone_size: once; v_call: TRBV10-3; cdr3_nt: TGTGCCATCAGTGAGGGCCGTGCGTCCTACAATGAGCAGTTCTTC; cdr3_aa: CAISEGRASYNEQFF
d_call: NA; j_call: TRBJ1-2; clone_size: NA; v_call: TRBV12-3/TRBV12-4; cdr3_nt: TGTGCCAGCAATAGGGGGTCGAGCTATGGCTACACCTTC; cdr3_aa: CASNRGSSYGYTF
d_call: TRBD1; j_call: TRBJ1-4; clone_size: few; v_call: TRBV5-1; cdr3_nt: TGCGCCAGCAGCTACGGACAGGAAACAACTAATGAAAAACTGTTTTTT; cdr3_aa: CASSYGQETTNEKLFF
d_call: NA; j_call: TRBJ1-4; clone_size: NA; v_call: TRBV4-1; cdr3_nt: TGCGCCAGCAGCCCAGAAGGCGAAAAACTGTTTTTT; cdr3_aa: CASSPEGEKLFF
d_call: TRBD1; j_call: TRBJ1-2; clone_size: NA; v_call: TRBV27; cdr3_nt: TGTGCCAGCAGCCCAACTCAGGGGGCGGACTATGGCTACACCTTC; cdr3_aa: CASSPTQGADYGYTF
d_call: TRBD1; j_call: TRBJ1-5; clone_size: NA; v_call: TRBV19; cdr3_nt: TGTGCCAGTAGTACGACAGGGGGCGGTTTTCAGCCCCAGCATTTT; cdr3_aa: CASSTTGGGFQPQHF
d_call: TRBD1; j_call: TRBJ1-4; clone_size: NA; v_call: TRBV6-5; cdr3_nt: TGTGCCAGCAGTTATTCCGGGACAGGGATAGGTGAAAAACTGTTTTTT; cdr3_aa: CASSYSGTGIGEKLFF
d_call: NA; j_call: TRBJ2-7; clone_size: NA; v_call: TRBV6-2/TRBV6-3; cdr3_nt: TGTGCCAGCAGTTACCAGGGAGGAGGACTCTACGAGCAGTACTTC; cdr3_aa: CASSYQGGGLYEQYF
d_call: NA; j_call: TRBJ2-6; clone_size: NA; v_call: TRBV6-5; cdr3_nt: TGTGCCAGCAGTTATGGGGCGACCGGGGCCAACGTCCTGACTTTC; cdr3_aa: CASSYGATGANVLTF
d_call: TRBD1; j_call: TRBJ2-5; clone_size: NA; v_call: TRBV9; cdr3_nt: TGTGCCAGCAGCGTAGAGGGACAGGGACAAGAGACCCAGTACTTC; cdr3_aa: CASSVEGQGQETQYF
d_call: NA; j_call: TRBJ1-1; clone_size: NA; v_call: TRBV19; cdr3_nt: TGTGCCAGTAGTAAAAGGGGGGCGGATTACACTGAAGCTTTCTTT; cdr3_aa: CASSKRGADYTEAFF
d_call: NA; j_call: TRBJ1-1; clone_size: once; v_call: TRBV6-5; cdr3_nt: TGTGCCAGCAGTTATAACAGGAACACTGAAGCTTTCTTT; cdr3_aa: CASSYNRNTEAFF
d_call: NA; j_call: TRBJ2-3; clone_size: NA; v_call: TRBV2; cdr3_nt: TGTGCCAGCAGCGTTAGCACAGATACGCAGTATTTT; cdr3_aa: CASSVSTDTQYF
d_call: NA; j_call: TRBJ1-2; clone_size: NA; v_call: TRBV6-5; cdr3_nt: TGTGCCAGCAGCCCCTCGGGGAAGGGCTATGGCTACACCTTC; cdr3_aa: CASSPSGKGYGYTF
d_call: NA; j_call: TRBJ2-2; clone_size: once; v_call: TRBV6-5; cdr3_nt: TGTGCCAGCGCAGCGGTAGCGAACACCGGGGAGCTGTTTTTT; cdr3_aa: CASAAVANTGELFF
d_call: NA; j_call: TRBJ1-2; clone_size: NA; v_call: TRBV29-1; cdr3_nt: TGCAGCGTTGGTGTCTATGGCTACACCTTC; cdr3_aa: CSVGVYGYTF
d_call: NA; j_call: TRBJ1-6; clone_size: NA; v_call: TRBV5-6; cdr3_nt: TGTGCCAGCAGCTGGGCGTGGGATTCACCCCTCCACTTT; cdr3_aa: CASSWAWDSPLHF
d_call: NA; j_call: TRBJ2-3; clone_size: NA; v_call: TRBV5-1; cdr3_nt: TGCGCCAGCAGCCGATCCCCCACAGATACGCAGTATTTT; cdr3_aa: CASSRSPTDTQYF
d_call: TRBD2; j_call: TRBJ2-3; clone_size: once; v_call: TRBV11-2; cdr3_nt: TGTGCCAGCAGCCCCCTGGGTACTAGCGTGGCGCAGTATTTT; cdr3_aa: CASSPLGTSVAQYF
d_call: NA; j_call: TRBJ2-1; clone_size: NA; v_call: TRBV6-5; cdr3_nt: TGTGCCAGCAGTTACTCGAGGATTAGCTCCTACAATGAGCAGTTCTTC; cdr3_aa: CASSYSRISSYNEQFF
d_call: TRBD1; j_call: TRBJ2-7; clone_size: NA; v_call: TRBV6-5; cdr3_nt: TGTGCCAGCAGCCGTACAGGGGTCTACGAGCAGTACTTC; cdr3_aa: CASSRTGVYEQYF
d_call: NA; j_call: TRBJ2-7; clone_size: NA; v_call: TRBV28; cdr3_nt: TGTGCCAGCAGTTTACCTTCGGACCTACGGGGTTCAGGGCAGTACTTC; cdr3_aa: CASSLPSDLRGSGQYF
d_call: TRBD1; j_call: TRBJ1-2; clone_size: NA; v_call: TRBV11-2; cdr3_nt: TGTGCCAGCAGCCTGGGGACAGGCTATGGCTACACCTTC; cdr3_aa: CASSLGTGYGYTF
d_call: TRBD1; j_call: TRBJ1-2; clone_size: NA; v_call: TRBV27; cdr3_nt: TGTGCCAGCAGCTGGGGGACAGGGGGCGCGGATGGCTACACCTTC; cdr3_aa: CASSWGTGGADGYTF
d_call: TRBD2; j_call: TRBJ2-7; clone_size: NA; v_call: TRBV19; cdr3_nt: TGTGCCAGTTCCCCCGGCGGGGGGTACGAGCAGTACTTC; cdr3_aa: CASSPGGGYEQYF